The T cell receptor beta chain under discussion was sequenced for a study of glioma-infiltrating T cells after dendritic cell vaccination. Study details: Treatment, given 2003 to 2012, was autologous tumor lysate-pulsed dendritic cell vaccination. Monocyte-derived dendritic cells, cultured about 7 days with IL-4 and GM-CSF, were pulsed with autologous tumor lysate. Patients received three intradermal dendritic cell vaccine injections at biweekly intervals.

Amplification used 60 V beta primers and 13 J beta primers. Assay: immunoSEQ multiplex PCR; the TCRdb copy retains only in-frame clones and omits some. Found here are tens of thousands of clones, roughly 87% of them singletons; the top ten hold around 2.4%. Time point reported: after dendritic cell vaccination, including at tumor progression/relapse. This sequence originates from a human donor with glioblastoma. This sample comprised blood, obtained after dendritic cell vaccination.

In DNA form, the CDR3 reads TGCGCCAGCAGCTTGGGCAGGGCAACTAATGAAAAACTGTTTTTT. Its protein is CASSLGRATNEKLFF. The chain carries TRBV5-1 and TRBJ1-4, with D possibly being TRBD1 (5 bases). Trimming cost V 0 bases and J 0 bases, with 6 bases left between them. CDR3 length: 15 amino acids. Germline-derived CDR1 and CDR2 are SGHRS and YFSETQ.